This TCR beta chain was captured by sequencing in a study of beta chain features in type 1 diabetes. Investigators reverse transcribed all isolated RNA, so they sequenced expressed TCRB transcripts. The method was immunoSEQ multiplex PCR; TCRdb's version includes in-frame clones alone and lacks a portion of them. The sample includes some 360,000 clones, about 20% of them seen just once. Germline V CDR1 and CDR2: SEHNR, FQNEAQ (reference sequence). V was pared by 2 bases and J by 3 bases, with 3 bases of the junction left unmatched. The CDR3 contains 14 residues. In its sample, this clone was seen a few times. This sample includes further DNA sequences coding for the same CDR3.

This receptor was taken from a woman aged 18-29 years in good health. The chain combines TRBV7-9 with TRBJ2-7, with 8 bases that match TRBD1. Sample: naive CD4+ T cells from blood. The CDR3 reads CASSLRQGSYEQYF. CDR3 DNA sequence: TGTGCCAGCAGCTTAAGACAGGGGAGCTACGAGCAGTACTTC.